This T cell receptor (beta chain) originates from a study of tumor-infiltrating lymphocytes in primary liver carcinoma. On the study more broadly: Stage T1-T3 N0M0 tumors measured about 4.2 to 11 cm at most. Sample yields of productive TCRbeta reads, ranging from roughly 3.65 to 7.13 million, were similar across tissue types. Points from the study as a whole: Just about 7-25% of leading clones were found in every one of five regions.

With a constant-region primer, TCR beta cDNA was made from approximately 500 ng of total RNA. Three-round nested multiplex PCR performed with slightly modified ARM-PCR produced the TCR beta libraries. The first two PCR rounds used TRBV1-TRBV30 forward primers with a C-beta reverse primer, around 10 cycles each. Each CDR3 protein is one row after TCRdb ran MiXCR on the multiplex PCR reads. The sample yields tens of thousands of distinct CDR3 sequences, around 70% seen once. Each 20-30 mg portion of unsorted bulk tissue served as the source for co-extraction of RNA and DNA. Tumor samples each held over 75% viable tumor cells. Points on this clonotype: The antigen remains unidentified.

The germline V gene has CDR1 SGHAT and CDR2 FQNNGV. The CDR3 is 13 residues long. V lost 1 base, J lost 7 bases, and 11 bases lay in between. This sequence joins TRBV11-2 and TRBJ2-7, with D unclear. The sequenced material came from liver tumor tissue from sampling region 2. Subset reported: tumor region T2, inferior pole. This TCR came from a man aged 35-49 years with primary liver carcinoma and hepatitis B virus infection. CDR3 sequence: CASSLGAHWEQYF. Here the CDR3 DNA reads TGTGCCAGCAGCTTAGGGGCTCACTGGGAGCAGTACTTC. Based on the CDR3 plus reference TRBV11-2 and TRBJ2-7, the full variable domain is EAGVAQSPRYKIIEKRQSVAFWCNPISGHATLYWYQQILGQGPKLLIQFQNNGVVDDSQLPKDRFSAERLKGVDSTLKIQPAKLEDSAVYLCASSLGAHWEQYFGPGTRLTVT.